The 14 T cell receptor beta chains listed next were all sequenced from one sample in a study of blood T cells in healthy people across ages. Through a sample-barcoded 5' primer and a J-beta primer mix, a second PCR was run for roughly 6 to 11 cycles. TCRdb analysed the 5' RACE reads with MiXCR anew, one entry per CDR3 protein. The sample yields roughly 1.7 million distinct CDR3 sequences, about 31% seen once. The sample was blood. The receptors come from a woman in her 30s in good health.

The CDR3 sequence is CASSPRGVGAYNEQFF. The CDR3 DNA follows: TGTGCCAGCAGCCCCCGCGGTGTCGGGGCCTACAATGAGCAGTTCTTC. This sequence joins TRBV9 and TRBJ2-1; maybe TRBD2 (5 bases). V was clipped by 4 bases and J by 2 bases, with 16 bases between them. This CDR3 is 16 amino acids long. Germline V gives CDR1 SGDLS, CDR2 YYNGEE.

For this clonotype: A read error may explain this, as a much larger clone is one base away. This chain uses TRBV3-1 with TRBJ2-7, with D possibly being TRBD1 (5 bases). CDR3 size: 17 residues. CDR1 is LGHDT, CDR2 YNNKEL, per germline (reference sequence). In nucleotides, the CDR3 is TGTGTCAGCAGCCAAAAGGCTCCAGGGATGAGTAGCTACGAGCAGTACTTC. Translated: CVSSQKAPGMSSYEQYF.

The genes are TRBV9 and TRBJ2-1; 11 positions agree with TRBD2. The junction had 4 bases not matched to a gene; V was cut back by 0 bases and J by 2 bases. Germline V gene sequence: CDR1 SGDLS, CDR2 YYNGEE. The CDR3 runs 17 residues. The CDR3: CASSVAVLAGAYNEQFF. The CDR3 DNA reads TGTGCCAGCAGCGTAGCCGTACTAGCGGGAGCCTACAATGAGCAGTTCTTC.

The chain links TRBV29-1 to TRBJ2-3, with D possibly TRBD1 on 6 matching bases. Germline assignment: CDR1 SQVTM and CDR2 ANQGSEA. This CDR3 spans 12 amino acids. CDR3 amino acids: CSGLTGINTQYF. Here the CDR3 DNA reads TGCAGTGGGCTTACAGGGATAAATACGCAGTATTTT.

The rearrangement uses TRBV6-1 and TRBJ2-3; TRBD2 matches at 9 bases. CDR3 length: 16 amino acids. V dropped 6 bases and J dropped 4; count of bases not matched to a gene: 11. Germline-derived CDR1 and CDR2 are MNHNS and SASEGT. The CDR3 nucleotides are TGTGCCAGCAGATCCCTAGGGGCGGGAGGGGCAGATACGCAGTATTTT. Residues: CASRSLGAGGADTQYF.

The chain joins TRBV7-8 to TRBJ1-4; D is unresolved. CDR1 SGHVS and CDR2 FQNEAQ come from the germline V gene. This CDR3 is 15 amino acids long. V lost 1 base and J 3 bases, leaving 9 bases between the germline ends. The CDR3 here is CASSLVGIPNEKLFF. The CDR3 DNA reads TGTGCCAGCAGCTTAGTGGGGATTCCTAATGAAAAACTGTTTTTT.

The CDR3 loop is CASSELRTVREQYF. As DNA, the CDR3 is TGTGCCAGCAGTGAATTGAGGACAGTCCGCGAGCAGTACTTC. V usage is TRBV25-1 and J usage is TRBJ2-7, with D possibly TRBD1 on 6 matching bases. The ends were cut back, 1 base at V and 6 bases at J, with 13 bases in the middle. Germline CDR1 reads MGHDK; CDR2 reads SYGVNS. This CDR3 is built from 14 residues.

This clonotype showed up just a few times. The chain links TRBV4-1 to TRBJ2-2, with 10 bases that match TRBD1. With 3 bases clipped from V and 6 bases from J, the junction kept 1 base outside the gene matches. This CDR3 comprises 14 residues. The germline gives CDR1 MGHRA, CDR2 YSYEKL. The CDR3 DNA reads as TGCGCCAGCAGCCATGGACAGGGGGCCGGGGAGCTGTTTTTT. Its protein product is CASSHGQGAGELFF.

This chain connects TRBV4-1 to TRBJ2-7; D possibly corresponds to TRBD2 (7 bases). Trimming took off 1 base at V and 3 bases at J, with 16 bases between the two ends. Germline V CDR1 and CDR2: MGHRA, YSYEKL. The CDR3 runs 16 residues. CDR3 nucleotides: TGCGCCAGCAGCCAAGCATCTCGGGGGGCCTTCTACGAGCAGTACTTC. This codes for CASSQASRGAFYEQYF.

Details on this clonotype: With a much larger clone just one base away, this may be a read error. The chain combines TRBV29-1 with TRBJ2-7; tentative D call: TRBD2 (7 bases). Looked up from germline, CDR1 is SQVTM and CDR2 is ANQGSEA. V lost 1 base and J lost 7, with 17 bases in between. This CDR3 has 14 amino acids. CDR3 coding DNA: TGCAGCGTTGAAGGAGGACGGGGGGCTGGTGAGCAGTACTTC. Its translation: CSVEGGRGAGEQYF.

The V call is TRBV11-2, the J call TRBJ2-7; 8 nucleotides match TRBD1. Per germline, CDR1 SGHAT and CDR2 FQNNGV. J lost 3 bases, V lost 4 bases, and 8 bases had no gene match. The CDR3 covers 15 residues. CDR3 DNA: TGTGCCAGCAGCTGGGGTGCAGGGGGCGGCTACGAGCAGTACTTC. Protein: CASSWGAGGGYEQYF.

V gene TRBV20-1 combines with J gene TRBJ2-4, with D uncertain. Germline assignment: CDR1 DFQATT and CDR2 SNEGSKA (reference sequence). V dropped 2 bases and J dropped 1 base, with 9 bases sitting between them. This CDR3 contains 14 residues. The CDR3 protein is CSARSRQAKNIQYF. The CDR3 region has the DNA TGCAGTGCTAGAAGTCGTCAGGCCAAAAACATTCAGTACTTC.

The rearrangement uses TRBV3-1 and TRBJ2-4; possibly TRBD1 for D (6 bases). Judging by the DNA end, TRBJ2-7 fits better; the J call may be wrong. From germline, CDR1 is LGHDT and CDR2 YNNKEL (reference sequence). The CDR3 is made up of 14 amino acids. The CDR3 spells CASSQATGLYEQYF. CDR3 DNA sequence: TGTGCCAGCAGCCAAGCTACAGGGCTCTACGAGCAGTACTTC.

The rearrangement links TRBV3-1 to TRBJ1-2; D gene ambiguous. CDR1 is LGHDT, CDR2 YNNKEL, per germline (reference sequence). CDR3 length: 16 amino acids. V lost 0 bases and J lost 1, with 12 bases in between. The CDR3 DNA reads TGTGCCAGCAGCCAAGAATGGGATTCCTTTAACTATGGCTACACCTTC. Translation gives CASSQEWDSFNYGYTF. Looking up the rest from reference TRBV3-1 and TRBJ1-2 gives the full variable domain: DTAVSQTPKYLVTQMGNDKSIKCEQNLGHDTMYWYKQDSKKFLKIMFSYNNKELIINETVPNRFSPKSPDKAHLNLHINSLELGDSAVYFCASSQEWDSFNYGYTFGSGTRLTVV.